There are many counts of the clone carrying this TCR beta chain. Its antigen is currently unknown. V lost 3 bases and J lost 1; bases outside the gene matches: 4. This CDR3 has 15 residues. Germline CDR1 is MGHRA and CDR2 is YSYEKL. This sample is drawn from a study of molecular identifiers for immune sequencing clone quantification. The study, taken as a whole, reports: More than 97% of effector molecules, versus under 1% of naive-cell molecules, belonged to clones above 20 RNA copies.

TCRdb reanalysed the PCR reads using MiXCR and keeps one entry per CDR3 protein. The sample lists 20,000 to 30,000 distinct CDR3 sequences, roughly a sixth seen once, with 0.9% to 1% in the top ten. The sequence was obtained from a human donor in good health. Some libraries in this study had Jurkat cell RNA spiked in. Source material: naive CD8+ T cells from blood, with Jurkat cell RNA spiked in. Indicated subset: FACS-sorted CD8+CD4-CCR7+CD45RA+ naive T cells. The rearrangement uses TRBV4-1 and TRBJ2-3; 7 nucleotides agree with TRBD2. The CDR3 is CASSHPAGGTDTQYF. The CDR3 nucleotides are TGCGCCAGCAGCCACCCGGCGGGGGGCACAGATACGCAGTATTTT.